This TCR beta chain was observed in a study of T cell responses to AZD1222 COVID-19 vaccine. Findings and caveats of the study: Clonal diversity was possibly underestimated, and white British individuals and females predominated among donors.

About this clone itself: The antigen is unknown.

Assay used: immunoSEQ multiplex PCR; TCRdb lists only in-frame clones, some missing. The sample yields around 72,000 clones, roughly 82% seen once. CDR1 and CDR2 from the germline V gene are SGDLS and YYNGEE. With 0 bases clipped from V and 3 bases from J, the junction kept 6 bases outside the gene matches. The CDR3 loop spans 16 amino acids. The receptor was derived from an adult in good health. The V and J genes are TRBV9 and TRBJ2-5, with 9 bases aligning to TRBD2. Sample: peripheral blood, taken on day 0 of AZD1222 vaccination. The CDR3 coding sequence is TGTGCCAGCAGCGTAGGACCCAGCGGGGGGAAAGAGACCCAGTACTTC. Its translation is CASSVGPSGGKETQYF.